Below, 12 T cell receptor beta chains from the same sample are listed, as sequenced in a study of blood T cell repertoires in COVID-19. TCRdb's copy holds only in-frame clones and misses some; the assay was immunoSEQ multiplex PCR. The data contain roughly 300,000 clones, roughly 88% of them seen just once; the ten biggest clones take up roughly 9%. The sample consisted of peripheral blood. The receptors shown here come from a man aged 18 to 29 with active or convalescent COVID-19.

The rearrangement joins TRBV7-2 to TRBJ1-2, with no clear D. Between the trimmed V and J ends, which lost 4 bases and 0 bases, there was a span of 12 bases. Germline V gives CDR1 SGHTA, CDR2 FQGNSA. The CDR3 extends over 15 amino acids. Written as DNA, the CDR3 is TGTGCCAGCAGCTCCGTCGTTATCTCTAACTATGGCTACACCTTC. Protein product: CASSSVVISNYGYTF.

CDR3: CASRLTQAGYGYTF. The CDR3 DNA reads as TGTGCCAGCAGATTAACACAGGCCGGCTATGGCTACACCTTC. The chain couples TRBV6-1 to TRBJ1-2; TRBD1 might be the D (5 bases). This CDR3 spans 14 amino acids. The V end lost 6 bases, the J end lost 4 bases, and 15 bases lay between the germline ends. Germline V CDR1 and CDR2: MNHNS, SASEGT.

This clone was picked up one time. The chain carries TRBV5-4 and TRBJ1-2; a weak D match, TRBD1 (6 bases). The CDR3 extends over 15 amino acids. Between the trimmed V and J ends, which lost 4 bases and 4 bases, there was a span of 17 bases. Germline V gives CDR1 SGHNT, CDR2 YYREEE (reference sequence). In nucleotides, the CDR3 is TGTGCCAGCAGCGCCCCCTCGACAGGTGTCTATGGCTACACCTTC. It codes for CASSAPSTGVYGYTF.

The chain joins TRBV2 to TRBJ2-5; TRBD2 matches at 12 bases. The CDR3 consists of 18 residues. From germline, CDR1 is SNHLY and CDR2 FYNNEI. J lost 6 bases, V lost 2 bases, and 13 bases had no gene match. CDR3 sequence: CASSESGLAGIWSQTQYF. In nucleotides, the CDR3 is TGTGCCAGCAGTGAATCAGGACTAGCGGGGATTTGGTCTCAGACCCAGTACTTC.

This clone showed up just once. This chain links TRBV5-1 with TRBJ2-2; 7 nucleotides agree with TRBD2. V was clipped by 6 bases and J by 0 bases; unmatched bases: 2. The CDR3 runs 14 residues. The germline CDR1 and CDR2 sequences are SGHRS and YFSETQ. The CDR3 here is CASKAGANTGELFF. The CDR3 nucleotides read TGCGCCAGCAAGGCGGGGGCGAACACCGGGGAGCTGTTTTTT.

This sequence joins TRBV2 and TRBJ1-2, with 12 bases that match TRBD1. The CDR3 length is 15 residues. V gave up 7 bases and J gave up 5 bases; unmatched junction bases: 8. Germline-derived CDR1 and CDR2 are SNHLY and FYNNEI. The DNA of the CDR3 is TGTGCCAGCAAGGAGGGACAGGGGGCTGTTTATGGCTACACCTTC. Amino acids: CASKEGQGAVYGYTF.

The rearrangement links TRBV5-1 to TRBJ1-1, with D possibly TRBD1 on 6 matching bases. V dropped 4 bases and J dropped 0 bases, with 10 bases sitting between them. The CDR3 totals 14 residues. Germline values: CDR1 SGHRS, CDR2 YFSETQ. The CDR3 DNA follows: TGCGCCAGCAGCGTATCAGGGGTGAACACTGAAGCTTTCTTT. Translating gives CASSVSGVNTEAFF.

The CDR3 sequence is CASSQGGSGGNEQFF. The CDR3 bases are TGTGCCAGCAGCCAAGGGGGTAGCGGGGGCAATGAGCAGTTCTTC. The J gene is TRBJ2-1, the V gene TRBV4-2, with TRBD2 matching 9 bases. Germline loops: CDR1 LGHNA, CDR2 YNFKEQ. After removal of 1 base from V and 6 bases from J, the junction contained 4 bases not matched to a gene. CDR3 length: 15 amino acids.

The genes are TRBV5-5 and TRBJ2-6; D might be TRBD2 (5 bases). The CDR3 has 17 amino acids. Trimming left V 1 base short and J 2 bases short, with 13 bases between. The germline V gene encodes CDR1 SGHKS and CDR2 YYEKEE (reference sequence). CDR3 DNA: TGTGCCAGCAGCTTGCTTGCGGGTCAGACTGGGGCCAACGTCCTGACTTTC. Protein: CASSLLAGQTGANVLTF. Full variable domain (outside the CDR3, taken from reference TRBV5-5 and TRBJ2-6): DAGVTQSPTHLIKTRGQQVTLRCSPISGHKSVSWYQQVLGQGPQFIFQYYEKEERGRGNFPDRFSARQFPNYSSELNVNALLLGDSALYLCASSLLAGQTGANVLTFGAGSRLTVL.

The gene calls are TRBV7-9 and TRBJ2-5; 10 positions match TRBD2. Germline CDR1 is SEHNR and CDR2 is FQNEAQ (reference sequence). The junction had 4 bases not matched to a gene; V was cut back by 1 base and J by 5 bases. The CDR3 loop spans 15 amino acids. The CDR3 loop reads CASSLVLGLAETQYF. CDR3 in DNA: TGTGCCAGCAGCTTAGTTCTGGGACTAGCGGAGACCCAGTACTTC.

J is TRBJ2-3 and V is TRBV2; 7 bases are a match to TRBD1. Germline V lookup: CDR1 SNHLY, CDR2 FYNNEI. Unmatched junction bases numbered 9, after V lost 10 bases and J lost 2 bases. The CDR3 spans 14 residues. The DNA of the CDR3 is TGTGCCAAAGCCCTAGGGGGCTCCACAGATACGCAGTATTTT. This gives the protein CAKALGGSTDTQYF.

This chain joins TRBV4-1 and TRBJ2-1; TRBD1 agrees at 8 bases. The germline V gene has CDR1 MGHRA and CDR2 YSYEKL. The CDR3 has 15 residues. The trim removed 1 base at V and 8 bases at J, leaving 7 bases unmatched. CDR3 in DNA: TGCGCCAGCAGCCAAGGGACAGGGAGAGCCGATGAGCAGTTCTTC. It yields the protein CASSQGTGRADEQFF.